The source of this T cell receptor beta chain is a study of T cells after yellow fever vaccination. This clonotype was counted only a few times. The germline V and J ends were trimmed by 4 bases and 10 bases, with 12 bases remaining between them. Germline loops: CDR1 SGHRS, CDR2 YFSETQ. The CDR3 is 13 residues long. MiXCR, run by TCRdb on the 5' RACE reads, gives a single entry per CDR3 protein. The sample includes roughly 300,000 distinct CDR3 sequences, 6.8% seen only once; the top ten take roughly a sixth. The sample was PBMCs, taken roughly 46 days after the first yellow fever vaccination. The chain recombines TRBV5-1 with TRBJ1-6; possible D gene TRBD1, 5 bases. This receptor was obtained from a man between 18 and 29 years old who received the YFV17D yellow fever vaccine. CDR3 residues: CASSQGAGSPLHF. For the CDR3, the DNA is TGCGCCAGCAGCCAGGGTGCTGGATCACCCCTCCACTTT.